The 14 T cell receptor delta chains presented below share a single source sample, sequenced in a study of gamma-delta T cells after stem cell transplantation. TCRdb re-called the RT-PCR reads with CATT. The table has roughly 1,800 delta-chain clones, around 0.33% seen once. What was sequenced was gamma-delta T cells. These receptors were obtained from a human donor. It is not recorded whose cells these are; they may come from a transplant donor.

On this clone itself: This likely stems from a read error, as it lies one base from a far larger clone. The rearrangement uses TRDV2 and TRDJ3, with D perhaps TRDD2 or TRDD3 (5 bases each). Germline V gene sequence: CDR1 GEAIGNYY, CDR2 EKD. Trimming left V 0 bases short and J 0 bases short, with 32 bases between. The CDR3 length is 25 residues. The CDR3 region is CACDTPPTPYVSGANDSWDTRQMFF. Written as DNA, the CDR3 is TGTGCCTGTGACACCCCTCCGACCCCCTACGTTTCGGGGGCTAATGACTCCTGGGACACCCGACAGATGTTTTTC.

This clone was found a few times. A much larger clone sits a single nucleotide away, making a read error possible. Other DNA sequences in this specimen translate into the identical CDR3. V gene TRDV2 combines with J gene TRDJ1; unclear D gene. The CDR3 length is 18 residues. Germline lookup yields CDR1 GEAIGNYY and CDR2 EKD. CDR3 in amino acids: CACDSLSTGSPYTDKLIF. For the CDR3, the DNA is TGTGCCTGTGACTCATTAAGCACGGGGTCCCCGTACACCGATAAACTCATCTTC.

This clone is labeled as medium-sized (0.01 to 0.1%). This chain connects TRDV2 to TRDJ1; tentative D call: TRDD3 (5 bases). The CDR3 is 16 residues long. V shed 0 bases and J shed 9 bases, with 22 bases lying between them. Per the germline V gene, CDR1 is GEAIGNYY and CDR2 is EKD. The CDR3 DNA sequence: TGTGCCTGTGACACCGTGGCTACCCGGACTGGTCTGCAACTCATCTTT. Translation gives CACDTVATRTGLQLIF.

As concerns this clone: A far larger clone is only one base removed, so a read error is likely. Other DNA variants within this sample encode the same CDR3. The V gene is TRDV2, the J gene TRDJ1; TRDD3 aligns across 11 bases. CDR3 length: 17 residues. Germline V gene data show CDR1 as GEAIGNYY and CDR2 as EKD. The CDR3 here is CACDTLGDTRYTDKLIF. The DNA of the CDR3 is TGTGCCTGTGACACTCTGGGGGATACCCGGTACACTGATAAACTCATCTTT.

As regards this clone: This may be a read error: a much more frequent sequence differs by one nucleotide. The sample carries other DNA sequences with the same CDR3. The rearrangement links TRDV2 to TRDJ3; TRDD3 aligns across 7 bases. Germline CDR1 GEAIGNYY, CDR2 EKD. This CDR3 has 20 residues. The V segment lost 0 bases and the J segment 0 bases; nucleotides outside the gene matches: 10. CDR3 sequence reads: CACDTVLGGRSSWDTRQMFF. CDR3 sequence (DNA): TGTGCCTGTGACACCGTGCTGGGGGGTCGCAGCTCCTGGGACACCCGACAGATGTTTTTC.

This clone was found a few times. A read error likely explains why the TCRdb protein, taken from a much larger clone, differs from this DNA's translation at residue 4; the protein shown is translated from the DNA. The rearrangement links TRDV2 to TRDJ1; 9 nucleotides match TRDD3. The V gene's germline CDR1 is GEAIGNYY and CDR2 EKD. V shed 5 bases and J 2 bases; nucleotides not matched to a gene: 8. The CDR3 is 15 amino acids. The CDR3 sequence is CACGKLGDRTDKLIF. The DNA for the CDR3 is TGTGCCTGTGGCAAGTTGGGGGATAGGACCGATAAACTCATCTTT.

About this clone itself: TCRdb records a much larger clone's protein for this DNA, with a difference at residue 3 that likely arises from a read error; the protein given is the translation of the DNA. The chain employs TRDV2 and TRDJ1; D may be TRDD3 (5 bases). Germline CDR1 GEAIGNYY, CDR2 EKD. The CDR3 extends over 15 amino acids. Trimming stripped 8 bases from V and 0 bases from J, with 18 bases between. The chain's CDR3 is CAYLKLGGDTDKLIF. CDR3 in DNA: TGTGCCTACCTAAAGCTGGGAGGGGACACCGATAAACTCATCTTT.

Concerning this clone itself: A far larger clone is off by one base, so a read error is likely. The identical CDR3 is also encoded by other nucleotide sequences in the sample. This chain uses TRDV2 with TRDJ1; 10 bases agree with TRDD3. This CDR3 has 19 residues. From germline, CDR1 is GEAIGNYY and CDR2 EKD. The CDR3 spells CACDAVLGDYSKYTDKLIF. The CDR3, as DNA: TGCGCCTGTGACGCCGTACTGGGGGATTATTCAAAGTACACCGATAAACTCATCTTT.

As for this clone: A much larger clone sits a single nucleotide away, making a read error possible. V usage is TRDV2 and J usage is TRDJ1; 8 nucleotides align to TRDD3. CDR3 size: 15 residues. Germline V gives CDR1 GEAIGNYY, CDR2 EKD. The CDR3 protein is CACGTLLGDTDKLIF. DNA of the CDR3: TGTGCCTGTGGCACCCTACTGGGGGACACCGATAAACTCATCTTT.

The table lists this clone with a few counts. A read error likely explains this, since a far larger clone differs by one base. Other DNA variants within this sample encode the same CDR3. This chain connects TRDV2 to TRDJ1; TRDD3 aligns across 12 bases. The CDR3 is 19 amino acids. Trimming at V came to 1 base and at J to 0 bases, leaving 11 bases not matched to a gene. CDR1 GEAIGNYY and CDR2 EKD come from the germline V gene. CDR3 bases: TGTGCCTGTGACACTGTCCTGGGGGATACGAAGGGCCACACCGATAAACTCATCTTT. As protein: CACDTVLGDTKGHTDKLIF.

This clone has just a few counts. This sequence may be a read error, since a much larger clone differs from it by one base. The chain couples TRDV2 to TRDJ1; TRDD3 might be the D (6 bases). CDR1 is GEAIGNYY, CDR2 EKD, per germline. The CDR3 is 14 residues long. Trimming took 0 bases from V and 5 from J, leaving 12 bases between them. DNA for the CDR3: TGTGCCTGTGACACCGTCAGGGGATCGGATAAACTCATCTTT. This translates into CACDTVRGSDKLIF.

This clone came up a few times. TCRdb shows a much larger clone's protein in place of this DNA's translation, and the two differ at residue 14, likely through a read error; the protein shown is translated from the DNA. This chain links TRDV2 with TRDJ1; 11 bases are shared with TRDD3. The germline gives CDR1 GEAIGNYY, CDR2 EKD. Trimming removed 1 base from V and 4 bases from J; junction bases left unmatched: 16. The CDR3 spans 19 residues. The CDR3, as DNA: TGTGCCTGTGACACGTTAGTACTGGGGGATATGACGTACATCGATAAACTCATCTTT. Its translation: CACDTLVLGDMTYIDKLIF.

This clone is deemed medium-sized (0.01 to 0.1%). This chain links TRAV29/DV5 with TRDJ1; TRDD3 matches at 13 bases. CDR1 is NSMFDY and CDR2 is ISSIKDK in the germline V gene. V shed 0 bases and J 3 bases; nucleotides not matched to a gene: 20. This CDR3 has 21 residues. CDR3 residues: CAASARCKRRNWGIRADKLIF. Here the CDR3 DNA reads TGTGCAGCAAGCGCGCGATGTAAACGACGGAACTGGGGGATACGCGCCGATAAACTCATCTTT.

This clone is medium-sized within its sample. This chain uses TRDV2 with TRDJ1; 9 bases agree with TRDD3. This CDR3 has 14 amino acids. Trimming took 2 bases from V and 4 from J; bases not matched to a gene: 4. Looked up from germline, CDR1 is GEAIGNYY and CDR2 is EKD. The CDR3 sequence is CACDSLGDGDKLIF. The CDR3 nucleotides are TGTGCCTGTGACAGTCTGGGGGATGGCGATAAACTCATCTTT.